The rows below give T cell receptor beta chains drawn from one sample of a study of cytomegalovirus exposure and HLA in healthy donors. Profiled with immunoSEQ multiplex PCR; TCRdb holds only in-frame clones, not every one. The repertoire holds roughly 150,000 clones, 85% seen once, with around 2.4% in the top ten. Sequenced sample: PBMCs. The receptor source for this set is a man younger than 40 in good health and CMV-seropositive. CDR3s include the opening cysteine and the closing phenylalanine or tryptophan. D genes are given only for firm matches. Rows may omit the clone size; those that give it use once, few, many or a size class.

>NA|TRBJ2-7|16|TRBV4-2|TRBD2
TGTGCCAGCAGCCAGCTAAGCGGGGGGCTGTCCTACGAGCAGTACTTC
CASSQLSGGLSYEQYF
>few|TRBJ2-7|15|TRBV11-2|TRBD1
TGTGCCAGCCGCGGGGGACAGGGTCAAGGGTACGAGCAGTACTTC
CASRGGQGQGYEQYF
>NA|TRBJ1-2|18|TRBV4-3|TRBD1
TGCGCCAGCAGCCAAGAGGGGTATGATGGGACAGGCAGGTATGGCTACACCTTC
CASSQEGYDGTGRYGYTF
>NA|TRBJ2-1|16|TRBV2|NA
TGTGCCAGCAGTGCCAGCGGGCGACACAACTTCGATGAGCAGTTCTTC
CASSASGRHNFDEQFF
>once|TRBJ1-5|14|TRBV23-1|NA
TGCGCCAGCTCGGGGGGAAGTCTTAATCAGCCCCAGCATTTT
CASSGGSLNQPQHF
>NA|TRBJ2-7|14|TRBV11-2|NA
TGTGCCAGCAGCCCCGGTCAGGGAACCCACGAGCAGTACTTC
CASSPGQGTHEQYF
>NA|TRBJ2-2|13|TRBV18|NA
TGTGCCAGCTCACCACCGATGGGGAGAGGGCTGTTTTTT
CASSPPMGRGLFF
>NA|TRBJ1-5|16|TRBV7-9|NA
TGTGCCAGCAGCACAGACCAACAGGGCCCCAATCAGCCCCAGCATTTT
CASSTDQQGPNQPQHF
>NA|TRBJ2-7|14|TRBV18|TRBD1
TGTGCCAGCTCACCAGGACAGGGCTCCTACGAGCAGTACTTC
CASSPGQGSYEQYF
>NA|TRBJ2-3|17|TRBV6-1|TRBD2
TGTGCCAGCAGTGAAACTAGCGGGGGGCTCAGCACAGATACGCAGTATTTT
CASSETSGGLSTDTQYF
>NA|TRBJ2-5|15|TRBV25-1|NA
TGTGCCAGCAGTAAACGAAACCAGGGTGAAGAGACCCAGTACTTC
CASSKRNQGEETQYF
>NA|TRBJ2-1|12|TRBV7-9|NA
TGTGCCAGCAGCTTTGGCTCACCTGAGCAGTTCTTC
CASSFGSPEQFF
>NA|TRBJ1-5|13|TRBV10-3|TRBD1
TGTGCCATCCAGGGACAGGGAGGTCAGCCCCAGCATTTT
CAIQGQGGQPQHF
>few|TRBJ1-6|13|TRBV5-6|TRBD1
TGTGCCAGCACCCGGGACAGTAATTCACCCCTCCACTTT
CASTRDSNSPLHF